The present T cell receptor beta chain was sequenced within a study of shared clonotypes between healthy human individuals (dated by TCRdb to the early 2020s). For the wider study: Two women and a few men aged 18 to 49 years were included in the cohort. For each donor, CD4 naive and CD4 memory were each given three plates, CD8 naive was given two plates, and CD8 memory was given one plate. To estimate repertoire size and how much clonotypes are shared between individuals, the study performed deep sequencing of blood TCR repertoires from five healthy adults. Libraries were prepared and TCR repertoires were sequenced by different laboratories using diverse techniques, in order to increase sequencing depth and limit assay-specific biases. Each donor's leukapheresis produced roughly between roughly 0.94 and 9.5 billion PBMCs. Overall results and qualifications from the work: Around 5% of naive CD4, 3.5% of naive CD8, roughly 2.5% of memory CD4, and about 0.4% of memory CD8 clonotypes were shared across a few donors. Pairwise subsampling indicated that sequencing depth was expected to affect the degree of clonotype sharing among donors. Clonotypes shared by all four sorted-subset donors showed higher generation probabilities than non-shared clonotypes. Larger estimated clonotype richness was generally found for naive subsets than for memory subsets. Because the study included only a small number of donors, the genetic and exposure-history diversity represented was limited. Rarefaction of sorted-subset datasets indicated incomplete sequencing despite the large sequencing depth. Sampling was restricted to blood, and TCR repertoires in tissue are likely to differ from TCR repertoires in blood.

Donors were healthy HIV-negative adults with no recently reported acute infections or vaccinations. Every donor was a Caucasian adult living in Nashville, Tennessee, USA. CD4+ T cells were enriched by magnetic negative selection, after which naive cells were positively selected on CD45RA and the negative fraction was taken as the memory subset. After blood collection by leukapheresis, PBMCs were isolated using Ficoll-Histopaque density gradient centrifugation and then cryopreserved in the vapor phase of liquid nitrogen. Purity and quantity of every magnetically sorted T cell population were checked by analytical flow cytometry. Genomic DNA was isolated from every sorted fraction and measured by UV absorbance on a Nanodrop 2000c. As concerns this clone: Its recognized antigen is unknown. Nothing much larger sits one base from this clone, and base qualities are not available.

Using the deep immunoSEQ assay, multiplex PCR amplified TCR CDR3 regions from genomic DNA. Extracted genomic DNA from each cell subset was distributed evenly across all wells of several immunoSEQ 96-well plates, and each plate was treated as a replicate. For sorted subsets, each replicate PCR was loaded with roughly 0.2 ug genomic DNA, equivalent to approximately 27,000 T cell genomes. The purified libraries were quantified using a Qubit 3.0 fluorometer, sized with a Bioanalyzer 2100, and then quantified again using the KAPA Library Quantification kit. Every immunoSEQ 96-well plate was sequenced on a separate single-read 150-cycle Illumina NextSeq 550 flow cell. Processing in the source paper ran as follows. The immunoSEQ output contained only junctional sequences without quality scores, so filtering could not match that applied to full-length reads. Sequences were annotated with PyIR, a Python wrapper for IgBLAST v1.9, using IMGT germline references to assign V/J genes and CDR3. Reads with weak V/J assignments (E-value above 1e-6), missing CDR3, stop codons, out-of-frame junctions, or ambiguous translated residues were removed. V3J clonotypes were defined as sequences sharing an identical inferred V gene, J gene, and CDR3 amino acid sequence. The percentage overlap between two repertoires was calculated by dividing the number of shared unique clonotypes by the size of the smaller repertoire. Richness of each repertoire was evaluated using RTK rarefaction, the Chao1 estimator, and Recon v2.1 estimates of unobserved clonotypes. Generation probabilities for all TCRbeta clonotypes obtained by the gDNA method from a handful of donors were computed using OLGA. Held by TCRdb, this immuneACCESS table contains in-frame sequences only and omits some clones. Under half of the omission traces to an unresolved V gene where checked; the cause of the rest is unknown. V, J and clone size are those of that table, while D and trimming were read from the DNA. The sample table holds over 2 million clones, of which 92% were seen once. Around 0.38% of the sample is in the top ten clones.

The CDR3 starts with the cysteine, ends with the phenylalanine, and has 14 residues. Only CDR3 DNA is held: 42 bases, read in frame from base 1. V sheds 0 bases and J sheds 4 bases, leaving 11 bases between their ends. CDR1 and CDR2, looked up from the germline V gene (reference sequence), are GTSNPN and SVGIG. Recombination joined TRBV30 with TRBJ2-3; TRBD2 is possibly the D segment (5 matching bases). Sequencing was carried out using naive CD4+ T cells from PBMCs. The cell subset or site label corresponds to: CD45RA+ positively selected. This TCR was sampled from a man between 18 and 29 years old in good health. Some clones in this sample may be carry-over from other donors' samples. The nucleotide sequence reads as follows: TGTGCCTGGAGTGTAAATTTGGGAGCAGATACGCAGTATTTT. Translated, it reads CAWSVNLGADTQYF. The CDR3 plus the reference TRBV30 and TRBJ2-3 genes for the other parts give the full variable domain: SQTIHQWPATLVQPVGSPLSLECTVEGTSNPNLYWYRQAAGRGLQLLFYSVGIGQISSEVPQNLSASRPQDRQFILSSKKLLLSDSGFYLCAWSVNLGADTQYFGPGTRLTVL.